This T cell receptor beta chain was documented in a study of cytomegalovirus exposure and HLA in healthy donors. Across the whole study: A subsequent analysis stated that the 120 or so validation repertoires were run on the same platform as the roughly 670 first-cohort repertoires. Overall study results and limits: CMV antigen specificity of a few CMV-associated chains was confirmed in vitro. With high specificity and sensitivity, the classifier reportedly diagnosed cytomegalovirus status. The majority of TCR sequences were rare, yet some public TCRs appeared in many donors.

With regard to this clone: Antigen unknown.

Assay: immunoSEQ multiplex PCR; the TCRdb copy retains only in-frame clones and omits some. The table has over 150,000 clones, roughly nine tenths seen once. Trimming removed 5 bases from V and 4 bases from J; junction bases left unmatched: 6. The CDR3 totals 13 residues. CDR1 is SQVTM and CDR2 is ANQGSEA in the germline V gene. The chain has TRBV29-1 and TRBJ2-5; 8 bases map to TRBD1. The receptor was derived from a woman younger than 35 in good health and CMV-seropositive. What was sequenced was PBMCs. The CDR3 is CSVTDRGRETQYF. The DNA of the CDR3 is TGCAGCGTTACAGACAGGGGAAGAGAGACCCAGTACTTC. The full variable domain, completed using reference TRBV29-1 and TRBJ2-5, is SAVISQKPSRDICQRGTSLTIQCQVDSQVTMMFWYRQQPGQSLTLIATANQGSEATYESGFVIDKFPISRPNLTFSTLTVSNMSPEDSSIYLCSVTDRGRETQYFGPGTRLLVL.